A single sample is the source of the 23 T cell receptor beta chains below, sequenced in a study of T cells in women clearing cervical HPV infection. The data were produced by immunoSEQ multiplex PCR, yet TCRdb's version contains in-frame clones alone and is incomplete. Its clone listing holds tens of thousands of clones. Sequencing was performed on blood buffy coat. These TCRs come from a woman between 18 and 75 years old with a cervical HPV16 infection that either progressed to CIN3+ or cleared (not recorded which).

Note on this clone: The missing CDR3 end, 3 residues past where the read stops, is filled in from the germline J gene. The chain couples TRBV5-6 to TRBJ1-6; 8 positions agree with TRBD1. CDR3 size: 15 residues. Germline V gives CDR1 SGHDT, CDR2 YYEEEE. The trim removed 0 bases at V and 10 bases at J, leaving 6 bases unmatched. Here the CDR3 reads CASSLVGQGSSPLHF. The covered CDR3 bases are TGTGCCAGCAGCTTGGTTGGACAGGGTAGCTCACCC.

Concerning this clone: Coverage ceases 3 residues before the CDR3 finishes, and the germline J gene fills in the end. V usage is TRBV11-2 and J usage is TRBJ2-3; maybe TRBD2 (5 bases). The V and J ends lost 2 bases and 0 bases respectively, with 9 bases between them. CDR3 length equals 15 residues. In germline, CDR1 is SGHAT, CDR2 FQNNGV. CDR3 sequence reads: CASSLSGFSTDTQYF. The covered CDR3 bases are TGTGCCAGCAGCTTATCGGGGTTCAGCACAGATACG.

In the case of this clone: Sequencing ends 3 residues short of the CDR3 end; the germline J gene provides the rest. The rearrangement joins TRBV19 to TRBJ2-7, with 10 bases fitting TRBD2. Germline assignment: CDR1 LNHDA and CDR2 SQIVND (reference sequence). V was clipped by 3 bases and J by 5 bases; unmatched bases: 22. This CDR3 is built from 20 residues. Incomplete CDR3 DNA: TGTGCCAGTAGTATTTGCGATAGCGGGAGGTCCCTTTTACTCGGGGACGAG. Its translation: CASSICDSGRSLLLGDE. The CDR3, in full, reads CASSICDSGRSLLLGDEQYF.

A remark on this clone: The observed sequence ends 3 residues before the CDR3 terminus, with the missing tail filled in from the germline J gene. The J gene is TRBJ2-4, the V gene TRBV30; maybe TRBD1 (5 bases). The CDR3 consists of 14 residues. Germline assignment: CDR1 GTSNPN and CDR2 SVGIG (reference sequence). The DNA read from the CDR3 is TGTGCCTGGACTGGACACAGATTAAACTATGGT. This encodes CAWTGHRLNYG. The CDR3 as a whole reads CAWTGHRLNYGQYF.

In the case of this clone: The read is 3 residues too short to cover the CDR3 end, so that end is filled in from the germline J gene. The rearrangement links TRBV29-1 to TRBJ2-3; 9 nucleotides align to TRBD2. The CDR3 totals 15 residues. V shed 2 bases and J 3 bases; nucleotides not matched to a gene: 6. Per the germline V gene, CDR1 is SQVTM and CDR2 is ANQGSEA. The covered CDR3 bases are TGCAGCGTTGAATTGGGCGGGGGGGCTACAGATACG. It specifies CSVELGGGATDT. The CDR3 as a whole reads CSVELGGGATDTQYF.

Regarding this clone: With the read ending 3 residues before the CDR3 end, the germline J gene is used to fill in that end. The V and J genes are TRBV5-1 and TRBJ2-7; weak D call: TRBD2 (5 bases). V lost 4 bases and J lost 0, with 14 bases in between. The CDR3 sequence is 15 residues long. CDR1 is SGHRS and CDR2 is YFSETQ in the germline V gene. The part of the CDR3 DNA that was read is TGCGCCAGCAGCGCCTATGAGCGGACCTCCTACGAG. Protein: CASSAYERTSYE. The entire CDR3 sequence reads CASSAYERTSYEQYF.

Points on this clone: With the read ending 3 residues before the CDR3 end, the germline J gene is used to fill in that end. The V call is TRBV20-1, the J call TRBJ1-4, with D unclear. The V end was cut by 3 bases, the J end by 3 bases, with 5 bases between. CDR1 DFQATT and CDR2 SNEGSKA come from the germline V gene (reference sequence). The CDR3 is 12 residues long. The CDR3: CSASRANEKLFF. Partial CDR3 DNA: TGCAGTGCTAGTAGGGCTAATGAAAAA.

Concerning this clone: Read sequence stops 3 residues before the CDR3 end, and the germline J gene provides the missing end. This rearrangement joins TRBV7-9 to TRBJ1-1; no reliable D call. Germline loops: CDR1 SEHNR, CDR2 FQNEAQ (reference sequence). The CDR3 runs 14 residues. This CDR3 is CASSLTVTSGVAFF. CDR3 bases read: TGTGCCAGCAGCTTAACCGTGACTAGCGGGGTA.

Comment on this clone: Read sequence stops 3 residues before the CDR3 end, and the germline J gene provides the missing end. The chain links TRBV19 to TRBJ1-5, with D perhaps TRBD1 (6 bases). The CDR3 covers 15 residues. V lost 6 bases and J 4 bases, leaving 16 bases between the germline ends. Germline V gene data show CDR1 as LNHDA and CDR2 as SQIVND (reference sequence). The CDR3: CASRGATRGNQPQHF. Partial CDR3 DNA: TGTGCCAGTAGGGGTGCTACGAGGGGGAATCAGCCC.

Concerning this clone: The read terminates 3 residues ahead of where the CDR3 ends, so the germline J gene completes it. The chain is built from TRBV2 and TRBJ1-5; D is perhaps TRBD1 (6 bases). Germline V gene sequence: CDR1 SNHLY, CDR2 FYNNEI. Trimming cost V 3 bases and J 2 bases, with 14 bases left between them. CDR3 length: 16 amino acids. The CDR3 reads CASSEDSSIGNQPQHF. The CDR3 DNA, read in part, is TGTGCCAGCAGTGAGGACAGTTCTATAGGCAATCAGCCC.

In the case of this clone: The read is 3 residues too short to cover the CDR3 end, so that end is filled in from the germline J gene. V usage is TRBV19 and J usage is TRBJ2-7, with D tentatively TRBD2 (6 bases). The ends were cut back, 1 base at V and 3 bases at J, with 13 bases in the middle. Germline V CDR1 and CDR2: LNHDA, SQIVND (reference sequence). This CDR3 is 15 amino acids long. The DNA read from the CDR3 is TGTGCCAGTAGTATAGTGGGGGGTGCATTCTACGAG. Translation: CASSIVGGAFYE. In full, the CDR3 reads CASSIVGGAFYEQYF.

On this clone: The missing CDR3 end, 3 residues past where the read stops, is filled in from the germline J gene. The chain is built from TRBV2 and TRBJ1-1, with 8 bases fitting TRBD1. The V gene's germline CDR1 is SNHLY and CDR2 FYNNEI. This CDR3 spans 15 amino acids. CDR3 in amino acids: CASNLRDRLTGGAFF. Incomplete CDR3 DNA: TGTGCCAGCAACCTCCGGGACAGGTTAACCGGGGGA.

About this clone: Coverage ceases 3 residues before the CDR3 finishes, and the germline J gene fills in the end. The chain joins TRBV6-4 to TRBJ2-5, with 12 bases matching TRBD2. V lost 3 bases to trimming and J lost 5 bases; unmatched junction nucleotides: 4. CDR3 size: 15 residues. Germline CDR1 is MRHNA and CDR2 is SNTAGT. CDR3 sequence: CASSETSGSGETQYF. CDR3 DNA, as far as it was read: TGTGCCAGCAGTGAGACTAGCGGGAGTGGCGAGACC.

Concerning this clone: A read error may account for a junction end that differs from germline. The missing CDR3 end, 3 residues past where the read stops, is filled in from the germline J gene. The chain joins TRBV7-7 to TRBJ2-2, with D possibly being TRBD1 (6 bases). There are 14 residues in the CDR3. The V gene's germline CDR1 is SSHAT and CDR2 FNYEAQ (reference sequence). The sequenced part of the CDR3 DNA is TGTGCTAGCACGTGGGGGCCCGACACCGGGGAG. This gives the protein CASTWGPDTGE. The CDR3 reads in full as CASTWGPDTGELFF.

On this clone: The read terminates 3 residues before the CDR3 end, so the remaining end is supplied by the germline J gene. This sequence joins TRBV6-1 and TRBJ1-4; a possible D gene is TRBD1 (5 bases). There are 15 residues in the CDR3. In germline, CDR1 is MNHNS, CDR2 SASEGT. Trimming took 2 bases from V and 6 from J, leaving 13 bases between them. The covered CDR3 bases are TGTGCCAGCAGTGAAAGTCGGGACTGGGATGAAAAA. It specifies CASSESRDWDEK. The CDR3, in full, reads CASSESRDWDEKLFF.

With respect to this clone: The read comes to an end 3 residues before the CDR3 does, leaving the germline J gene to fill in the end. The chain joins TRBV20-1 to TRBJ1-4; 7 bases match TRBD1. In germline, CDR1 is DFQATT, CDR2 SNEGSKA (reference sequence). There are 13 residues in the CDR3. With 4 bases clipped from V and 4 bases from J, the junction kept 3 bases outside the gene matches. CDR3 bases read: TGCAGTGCTACGGGGACAGTTAATGAAAAA. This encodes CSATGTVNEK. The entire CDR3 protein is CSATGTVNEKLFF.

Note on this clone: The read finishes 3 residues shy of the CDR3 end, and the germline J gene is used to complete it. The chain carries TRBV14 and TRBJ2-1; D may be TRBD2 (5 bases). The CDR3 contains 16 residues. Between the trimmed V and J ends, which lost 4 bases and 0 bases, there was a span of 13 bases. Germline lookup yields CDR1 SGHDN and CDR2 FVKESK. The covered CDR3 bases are TGTGCCAGCAGCCCTTTTTCAGGAGGCTCCTACAATGAG. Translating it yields CASSPFSGGSYNE. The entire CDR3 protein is CASSPFSGGSYNEQFF.

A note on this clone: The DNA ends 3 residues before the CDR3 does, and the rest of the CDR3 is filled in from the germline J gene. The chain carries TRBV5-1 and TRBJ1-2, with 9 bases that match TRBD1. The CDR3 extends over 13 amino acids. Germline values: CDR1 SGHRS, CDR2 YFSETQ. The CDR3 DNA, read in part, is TGCGCCAGCGGGACAGGGAGCACAGATACC. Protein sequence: CASGTGSTDT. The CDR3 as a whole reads CASGTGSTDTYTF.

This CDR3 is CASSLGGAQETQYF. CDR3 DNA, as far as it was read: TGTGCCAGCAGCCTAGGAGGGGCCCAAGAGACC. The gene calls are TRBV7-9 and TRBJ2-5; a weak D match, TRBD2 (6 bases). The observed sequence ends 3 residues before the CDR3 terminus, with the missing tail filled in from the germline J gene. The CDR3 runs 14 residues. From germline, CDR1 is SEHNR and CDR2 FQNEAQ (reference sequence). V lost 5 bases and J lost 1, with 11 bases in between.

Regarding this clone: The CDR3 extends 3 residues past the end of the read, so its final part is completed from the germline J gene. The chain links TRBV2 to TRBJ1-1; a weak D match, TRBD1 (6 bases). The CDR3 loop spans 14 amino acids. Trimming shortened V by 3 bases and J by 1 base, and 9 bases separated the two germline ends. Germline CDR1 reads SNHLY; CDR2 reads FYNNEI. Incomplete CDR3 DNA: TGTGCCAGCAGTGATGGGGGCACGAACACTGAA. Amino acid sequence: CASSDGGTNTE. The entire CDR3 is CASSDGGTNTEAFF.

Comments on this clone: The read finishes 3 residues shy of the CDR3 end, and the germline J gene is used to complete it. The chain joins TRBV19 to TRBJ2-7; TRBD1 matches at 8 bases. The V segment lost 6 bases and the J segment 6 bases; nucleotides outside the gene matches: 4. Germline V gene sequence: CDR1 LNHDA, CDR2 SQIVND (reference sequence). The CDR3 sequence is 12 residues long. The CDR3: CASSAGGVEQYF. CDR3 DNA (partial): TGTGCCAGTAGCGCAGGGGGCGTCGAG.

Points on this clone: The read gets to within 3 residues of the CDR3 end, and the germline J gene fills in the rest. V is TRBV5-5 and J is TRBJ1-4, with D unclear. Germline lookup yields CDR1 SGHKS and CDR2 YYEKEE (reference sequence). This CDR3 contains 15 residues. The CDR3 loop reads CASSWRTPGNSPLFF. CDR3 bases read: TGTGCCAGCAGCTGGAGGACGCCGGGGAATTCACCA.

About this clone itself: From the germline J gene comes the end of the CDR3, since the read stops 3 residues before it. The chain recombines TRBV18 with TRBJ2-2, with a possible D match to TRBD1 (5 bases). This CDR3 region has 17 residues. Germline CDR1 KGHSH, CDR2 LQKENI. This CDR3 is CASSPPWAWGRDEKLFF. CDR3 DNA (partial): TGTGCCAGCTCCCCCCCGTGGGCGTGGGGCCGCGATGAAAAG.